This is a list of T cell receptor beta chains from one sample in a study of beta chain features in type 1 diabetes. Method: immunoSEQ multiplex PCR; TCRdb's copy keeps in-frame clones and lacks some. The data hold approximately 380,000 clones, with approximately 15% observed a single time. The sequenced sample was naive CD4+ T cells from blood. These receptors were taken from a woman younger than 35 in good health. Each CDR3 is given with its conserved first and last residue. D genes are given only for firm matches. Part of the rows lack a size; the others show once, few, many or a class for expanded clones.

J gene,V gene,D gene,CDR3 length,clone size,CDR3 protein,CDR3 DNA
TRBJ1-2,TRBV19,NA,13,NA,CASRDSYLYGYTF,TGTGCCAGTAGGGACAGCTACCTATATGGCTACACCTTC
TRBJ2-3,TRBV11-2,NA,15,few,CASSLAPGVGYTQYF,TGTGCCAGCAGCTTAGCCCCGGGGGTGGGATATACGCAGTATTTT
TRBJ2-2,TRBV25-1,TRBD2,17,NA,CASSDFRGRGGTGELFF,TGTGCCAGCAGTGATTTTCGTGGGAGGGGAGGAACCGGGGAGCTGTTTTTT
TRBJ2-1,TRBV18,TRBD2,15,NA,CASSPSREHGNEQFF,TGTGCCAGCTCACCATCGCGGGAGCATGGCAATGAGCAGTTCTTC
TRBJ2-2,TRBV5-4,TRBD2,16,NA,CASSRREGGWTGELFF,TGTGCCAGCAGCCGCCGGGAGGGAGGGTGGACCGGGGAGCTGTTTTTT
TRBJ2-7,TRBV5-4,TRBD1,16,NA,CASSAQQGALGYEQYF,TGTGCCAGCAGCGCCCAACAGGGGGCTCTTGGGTACGAGCAGTACTTC
TRBJ2-7,TRBV7-2,TRBD2,15,NA,CASSSGLAEPAEQYF,TGTGCCAGCAGCTCCGGACTAGCGGAGCCAGCCGAGCAGTACTTC
TRBJ2-3,TRBV7-9,NA,15,NA,CASSLDSHSTDTQYF,TGTGCCAGCAGCTTGGACAGCCATAGCACAGATACGCAGTATTTT
TRBJ1-4,TRBV29-1,TRBD1,13,NA,CSAGQSTNEKLFF,TGCAGCGCGGGACAGTCAACTAATGAAAAACTGTTTTTT
TRBJ2-3,TRBV5-4,TRBD2,14,NA,CASTSGGRTDTQYF,TGTGCCAGCACCTCGGGGGGACGCACAGATACGCAGTATTTT
TRBJ2-1,TRBV19,TRBD2,16,NA,CASSRGAGRTLLEQFF,TGTGCCAGTAGTAGAGGAGCGGGACGTACCCTTTTAGAGCAGTTCTTC
TRBJ2-1,TRBV9,NA,16,few,CASSVGYSKSYNEQFF,TGTGCCAGCAGCGTAGGCTACAGTAAATCCTACAATGAGCAGTTCTTC
TRBJ1-4,TRBV29-1,NA,13,few,CSVSTGLNEKLFF,TGCAGCGTCTCAACCGGACTTAATGAAAAACTGTTTTTT
TRBJ1-1,TRBV28,NA,14,NA,CASSLSGRNTEAFF,TGTGCCAGCAGTTTATCGGGTCGGAACACTGAAGCTTTCTTT
TRBJ1-5,TRBV5-5,NA,13,few,CASSFGLNQPQHF,TGTGCCAGCAGCTTCGGTCTCAATCAGCCCCAGCATTTT
TRBJ2-1,TRBV5-1,TRBD2,17,few,CASSLLELAGTYNEQFF,TGCGCCAGCAGCTTGCTAGAACTAGCGGGAACCTACAATGAGCAGTTCTTC
TRBJ2-3,TRBV9,TRBD1,15,NA,CASSVGTGATDTQYF,TGTGCCAGCAGCGTAGGGACAGGGGCCACAGATACGCAGTATTTT
TRBJ2-7,TRBV30,NA,13,NA,CAWTRGARGEQYF,TGTGCCTGGACCCGGGGGGCCCGCGGAGAGCAGTACTTC
TRBJ1-1,TRBV9,NA,16,NA,CASSVGSLGGNTEAFF,TGTGCCAGCAGCGTAGGATCACTAGGAGGGAACACTGAAGCTTTCTTT
TRBJ2-1,TRBV11-2,TRBD2,14,NA,CASSLRLAGNEQFF,TGTGCCAGCAGCCTCCGACTAGCTGGGAATGAGCAGTTCTTC
TRBJ1-1,TRBV30,TRBD1,14,few,CAWSDRGMNTEAFF,TGTGCCTGGAGCGACAGGGGAATGAACACTGAAGCTTTCTTT
TRBJ2-1,TRBV19,TRBD1,15,NA,CASSTRTGGLNEQFF,TGTGCCAGTAGTACCCGAACAGGGGGGTTAAATGAGCAGTTCTTC